Below, one T cell receptor (beta chain) is given with its context. Its antigen is as yet unknown. These data come from a study of T-cell memory formation after mild COVID-19. Study information: Each donor largely had its own TCR clusters. Study results and limitations: Later expanders leaned CD4+, whereas day 15 to 85 contracting clones were balanced CD4/CD8.

The TCR alpha and TCR beta cDNA libraries, bearing sample barcodes and UMIs, were generated by 5'RACE using constant-segment primers. Via MiXCR, TCRdb re-called the 5' RACE reads, giving one row per CDR3 protein. The sample holds around 410,000 distinct CDR3 sequences, 20% to 25% seen once. J gave up 4 bases and V 2 bases, and 12 bases lay outside the gene matches. The CDR3 consists of 17 residues. Material: PBMCs or a T cell subset sorted from them (not recorded which). This clonotype originated in an adult woman who had mild COVID-19 (a few samples of this study predate the infection). Cell type and time point are not known. The V and J genes are TRBV12-3 or TRBV12-4 and TRBJ2-7, with 9 nucleotides matching TRBD2. The CDR3 nucleotides read TGTGCCAGCAGTTTATCGGCTAGCGGGATAGGGGCTTACGAGCAGTACTTC. The encoded protein is CASSLSASGIGAYEQYF.